This T cell receptor beta chain was sequenced for a study of blood T cells in healthy people across ages (dated by TCRdb to the mid-2010s). Looking at the study overall: Template switching captured roughly one uniquely barcoded TCR beta cDNA molecule per two T cells in model experiments. Age-related changes in TCR beta repertoire diversity were measured in the study by deep sequencing normalized with unique cDNA molecular identifiers. Two additional independent replicas of 1 million unique cDNA reads from the same blood draw were analyzed for two donors (one aged 18 to 30 and one aged 80 or older). To avoid experimental bias, donors of different ages were randomly spread across the sequencing lanes. Four age groups were formed from the donors: young (average approximately 15 years), middle-aged (approximately 41), aged (around 68) and long-lived (about 80).

Results the study describes overall, beyond this receptor: Observed TCR beta diversity per million T cells fell roughly linearly with age, and a significant reduction was already apparent by age roughly 40. The long-lived group showed more naive CD4+ T cells, fewer expanded clones and increased TCR diversity than the aged group, suggesting age selection. Since profiling was done on bulk unsorted PBMCs, naive and antigen-experienced compartments could not be conclusively compared. Estimates of total diversity from one million sequenced T cells were regarded as lower bounds and underestimates. Because donor CMV infection status was unknown, age-related changes in expanded clonotypes were potentially confounded. Observed TCR beta diversity correlated strongly with the percentage of naive T cells measured by flow cytometry.

The library was generated by 5' RACE. Data came from an Illumina HiSeq 2500. A second PCR of roughly 7 to 11 cycles was performed with a sample-barcoded 5' primer and a J-beta primer mix. Each TCR beta cDNA molecule received a unique molecular identifier from a template-switch 5' adaptor carrying 12 random nucleotides. Each sample yielded at least 3 million CDR3-containing paired-end reads. The Mint cDNA synthesis kit, primed by a TRBC-specific oligonucleotide, was used to synthesize first-strand cDNA from all RNA. Following uracil-DNA glycosylase treatment, all cDNA underwent a first 18-cycle PCR with the universal primers M1SS and BC2_uni_R. The paper's processing steps were these. Normalization of each sample was performed by random selection of 1 million high-quality reads, each carrying a distinct molecular identifier. Instead of being binned into consensus sequences, reads with shared molecular identifiers were discarded. MiTCR, set to a Q25 quality threshold and the strictest error-elimination algorithm, was used for CDR3 identification, clonotype clustering and error correction. A nonparametric unseen species model with Euler transformation was used to estimate a lower bound on total TCR beta diversity. TCRdb took the public reads, trimmed them with fastp at Q25, ran MiXCR for clone calling and kept in-frame beta chains. Entries that share a CDR3 protein sequence are merged under the most common genes and DNA. The V and J calls were determined by TCRdb, not by the authors. The sample table shows 1.5 million to 2 million distinct CDR3 sequences, and 49% are seen once. In total, the top ten clones hold approximately 2.1% of the sample.

This clonotype was detected only a few times. Which antigen it targets is not known. No much larger clone is present one base from it, and per-base qualities are unavailable. Systemically healthy Caucasian individuals from Russia, roughly 40 in total and aged about 6 to 100 years, were included as donors. About 9.8 milliliters of peripheral blood were drawn from each donor into EDTA-treated Vacutainer tubes. PBMCs were isolated by Ficoll-Paque density-gradient centrifugation, with at least 6.5 million obtained per sample. Total RNA was extracted from PBMCs with Trizol reagent, with at least 6 micrograms obtained per sample. For every donor, flow cytometry on a PBMC aliquot measured the percentage of naive CD45RAhigh/CD27high T cells. V trim: 5 bases; J trim: 4 bases; unmatched bases: 8. The CDR3 numbers 15 residues from cysteine through phenylalanine. Of all the DNA, just the CDR3 is kept, 45 bases in frame from base 1. CDR1 and CDR2, looked up from the germline V gene, are LGHNA and YSLEER.

The receptor was derived from a woman aged 40-49 years in good health. This chain is built from TRBV4-3 and TRBJ1-2, with TRBD1 identical over 9 junction bases. The specimen was blood. CDR3 loop: CASSSTGGKGYGYTF. The DNA sequence reads TGCGCCAGCAGCTCGACAGGGGGTAAAGGCTATGGCTACACCTTC.